One T cell receptor beta chain is described in this entry. CDR1 and CDR2 from the germline V gene are SEHNR and FQNEAQ (reference sequence). V lost 1 base, J lost 1 base, and 3 bases stayed unmatched. This CDR3 has 16 residues. This sample is part of a study of blood T cell repertoires in COVID-19. At the level of the study: Sites across the United States, Italy and Spain contributed samples from acute and convalescent COVID-19. The cDNA or gDNA used as material had been derived from T cells, B-cell-depleted T cells, or PBMCs.

Per the original methods: For nucleated cells, counts were estimated from reference gene primer amplification. Sequencing used immunoSEQ multiplex PCR; TCRdb keeps in-frame clones, though not all of them. Clone size and V and J calls were adopted from that table, with D and trimming inferred from the DNA. This sample yields 200,000 to 250,000 clones, of which around nine tenths are seen a single time; around 6.9% belongs to the top ten. The clonotype originates from a man aged 55 to 70 who had recovered from COVID-19. This chain links TRBV7-9 with TRBJ2-5; 10 bases match TRBD1. The sample comprised peripheral blood. The CDR3 coding sequence is TGTGCCAGCAGCTTAGGGGACAGGGGACGCCAAGAGACCCAGTACTTC. It specifies CASSLGDRGRQETQYF.